This T cell receptor (beta chain) is drawn from a study of blood T cell repertoires in COVID-19. Study summary: Samples taken during acute and convalescent COVID-19 were collected in the United States, Italy and Spain. PBMCs, B-cell-depleted T cells, or T cells were the source of the cDNA or gDNA that made up the material.

The authors' processing: Nucleated cell counts were estimated from reference gene primer amplification. Clones were read by immunoSEQ multiplex PCR, and TCRdb kept only the in-frame ones, dropping some. That table is the source of V, J and clone size, and D and trimming were worked out from the DNA. This table has more than 110,000 clones, 84% appearing once. Per the germline V gene, CDR1 is SGHAT and CDR2 is FQNNGV. V lost 5 bases and J lost 6; bases outside the gene matches: 3. The CDR3 covers 15 residues. Sequencing was performed on peripheral blood. The chain joins TRBV11-2 to TRBJ2-1; 14 nucleotides line up with TRBD2. The receptor comes from a woman aged 55-69 years with acute or convalescent COVID-19. Here the CDR3 DNA reads TGTGCCAGCAGCACGGGACTAGCGGGAGCCAATGAGCAGTTCTTC. This encodes CASSTGLAGANEQFF.